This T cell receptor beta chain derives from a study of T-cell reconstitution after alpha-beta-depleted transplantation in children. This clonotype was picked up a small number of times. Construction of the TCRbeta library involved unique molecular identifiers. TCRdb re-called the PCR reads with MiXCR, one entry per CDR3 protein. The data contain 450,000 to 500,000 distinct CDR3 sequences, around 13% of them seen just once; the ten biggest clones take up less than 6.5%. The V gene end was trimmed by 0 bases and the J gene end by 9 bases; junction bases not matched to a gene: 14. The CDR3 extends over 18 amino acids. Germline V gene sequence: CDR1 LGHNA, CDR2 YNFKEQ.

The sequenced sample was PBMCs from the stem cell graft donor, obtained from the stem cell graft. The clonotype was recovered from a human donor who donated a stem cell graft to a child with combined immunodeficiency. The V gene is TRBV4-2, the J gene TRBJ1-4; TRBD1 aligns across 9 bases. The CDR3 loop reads CASSQDPGQGALTQKLFF. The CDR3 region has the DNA TGTGCCAGCAGCCAAGATCCGGGACAGGGTGCTCTAACTCAAAAACTGTTTTTT.